This T cell receptor (beta chain) is drawn from a study of blood T cell repertoires in COVID-19. CDR3 length: 14 amino acids. The germline gives CDR1 GTSNPN, CDR2 SVGIG (reference sequence). Trimming took 5 bases from V and 1 from J; bases not matched to a gene: 4. Some clones are missing from TCRdb's copy, which holds only in-frame ones; the method was immunoSEQ multiplex PCR. Among fewer than 20,000 clones listed, roughly 90% were seen once. The chain uses TRBV30 and TRBJ2-1; TRBD2 agrees at 8 bases. The sequenced sample consisted of peripheral blood. This clonotype was sampled from a human donor in a cohort sampled during active COVID-19. The donor label of this sample is uncertain. CDR3 in DNA: TGTGCCTGGGTAGCGGGATTTTCCTACAATGAGCAGTTCTTC. Residues: CAWVAGFSYNEQFF.